This TCR beta chain was captured by sequencing in a study of OX40 agonist ivuxolimab in advanced cancers. Context from the whole study: Ivuxolimab was an agonistic, fully human IgG2 monoclonal antibody directed against OX40 (CD134), a costimulatory receptor. Intravenous ivuxolimab was administered to patients every 2 weeks at six dose levels: 0.01, 0.1, 0.3, 1.5, 3 and 10 mg/kg. Of the approximately 50 dose-escalation patients, hepatocellular carcinoma was present in about 20, melanoma in roughly 15, renal cell carcinoma in 9 and head and neck cancer in 9. A male proportion of nearly 85% and a mean age of 60 years, ranging from 23 to 79, were recorded for the dose-escalation cohort. Prior anti-PD-1, anti-PD-L1 or anti-CTLA-4 therapy was permitted, and roughly two fifths of dose-escalation patients had received checkpoint inhibitors. Partial responses occurred in three dose-escalation patients, of whom one had hepatocellular carcinoma and two had cutaneous melanoma. Peripheral TCRbeta sequencing aimed to test whether ivuxolimab altered TCR sequence diversity and caused clonal T-cell expansion. The paper describes the monotherapy dose-escalation part (N ≈ 52 patients) of the phase I trial of ivuxolimab.

From the cysteine up to the phenylalanine, the CDR3 has a length of 13 residues. Of the read, only the CDR3 DNA is kept; its 39 bases are in frame from base 1. The germline V gene (reference sequence) provides CDR1 LNHDA and CDR2 SQIVND. V is cut by 3 bases and J by 4 bases, and the space between the germline ends is 10 bases. To sequence the TCRbeta CDR3 region, genomic DNA was isolated from the sorted cells. The immunoSEQ Assay was used for sequencing of TCRbeta CDR3 regions. TCRdb took over this immuneACCESS table, retaining in-frame rearrangements with V and J assigned. Such tables are incomplete; in checked studies, under half of the missing clones stem from an unresolved V gene, and the remainder is unexplained. This sample has 65,000 to 85,000 clones in its table, and around four fifths of those were observed once. The ten biggest clones cover around 1.8% of the sample. Overall study outcomes, separate from this receptor: Low levels of normalized T-cell clonal expansion were also seen in some patients who did not respond. Which antigens the clonally expanded peripheral T cells were specific for was not determined. Partial responders in the 0.1-3.0 mg/kg groups had among the lowest normalized peripheral clonal expansion, especially among CD8+ T cells. Clonal expansion of both CD4+ and CD8+ blood T cells was observed from baseline to week 6 at doses 0.1 to 3.0 mg/kg. On average, CD8+ T cells showed more expanded clones than CD4+ T cells after ivuxolimab.

A remark on this clone: Its antigen specificity is not known. Base-call qualities are not available, and no considerably larger clone is one nucleotide away.

Patients with a history of autoimmune disease or receiving systemic immunosuppression were excluded from the trial. Peripheral blood for TCR sequencing was collected from all dose cohorts at baseline, on cycle 4 day 1, and on cycle 7 day 1. Samples came from an open-label, multicenter, first-in-human phase I dose-escalation trial of ivuxolimab. Adults with locally advanced or metastatic melanoma, renal cell, hepatocellular, or head and neck squamous cell carcinoma were enrolled in the trial. CD4+ and CD8+ T cells were sorted separately from peripheral blood before TCR sequencing. This clonotype was obtained from an adult with an advanced solid tumor such as melanoma, head and neck, liver or kidney cancer. Sequencing was performed on CD4+ or CD8+ T cells sorted from blood, taken in a trial of the OX40 agonist ivuxolimab. The sequence joins TRBV19 to TRBJ2-7; perhaps TRBD1 is the D gene, with 6 bases matching. The sequence in DNA is TGTGCCAGTAGTATCGCCACAGGGTACGAGCAGTACTTC. It encodes CASSIATGYEQYF.